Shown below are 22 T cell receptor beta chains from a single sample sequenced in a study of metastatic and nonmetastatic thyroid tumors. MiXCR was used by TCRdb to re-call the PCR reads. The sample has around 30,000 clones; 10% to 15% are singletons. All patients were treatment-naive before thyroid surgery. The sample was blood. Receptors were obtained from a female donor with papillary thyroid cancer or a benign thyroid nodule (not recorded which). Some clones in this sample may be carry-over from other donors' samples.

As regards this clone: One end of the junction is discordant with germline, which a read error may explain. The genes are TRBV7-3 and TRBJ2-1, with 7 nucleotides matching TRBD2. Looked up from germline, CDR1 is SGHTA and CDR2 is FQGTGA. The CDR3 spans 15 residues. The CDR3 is CASSFEPAGSVEPFF. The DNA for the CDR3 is TGTGCCAGCAGCTTCGAGCCAGCGGGAAGTGTTGAGCCGTTCTTC.

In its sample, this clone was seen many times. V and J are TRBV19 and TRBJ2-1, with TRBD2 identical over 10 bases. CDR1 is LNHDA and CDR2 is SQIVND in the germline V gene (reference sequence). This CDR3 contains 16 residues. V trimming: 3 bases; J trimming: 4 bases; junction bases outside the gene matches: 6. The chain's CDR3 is CASSILLAGRYNEQFF. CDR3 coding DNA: TGTGCCAGTAGTATCCTACTAGCGGGAAGGTACAATGAGCAGTTCTTC. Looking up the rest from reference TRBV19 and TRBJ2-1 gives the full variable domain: DGGITQSPKYLFRKEGQNVTLSCEQNLNHDAMYWYRQDPGQGLRLIYYSQIVNDFQKGDIAEGYSVSREKKESFPLTVTSAQKNPTAFYLCASSILLAGRYNEQFFGPGTRLTVL.

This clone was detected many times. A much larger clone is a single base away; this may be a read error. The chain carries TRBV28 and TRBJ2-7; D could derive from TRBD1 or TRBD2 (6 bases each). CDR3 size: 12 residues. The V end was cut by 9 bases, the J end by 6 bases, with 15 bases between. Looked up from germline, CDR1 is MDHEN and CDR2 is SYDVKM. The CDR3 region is CASRVGGCEQYF. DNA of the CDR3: TGTGCCAGTAGGGTCGGGGGCTGCGAGCAGTACTTC. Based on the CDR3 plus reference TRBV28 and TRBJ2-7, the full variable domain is DVKVTQSSRYLVKRTGEKVFLECVQDMDHENMFWYRQDPGLGLRLIYFSYDVKMKEKGDIPEGYSVSREKKERFSLILESASTNQTSMYLCASRVGGCEQYFGPGTRLTVT.

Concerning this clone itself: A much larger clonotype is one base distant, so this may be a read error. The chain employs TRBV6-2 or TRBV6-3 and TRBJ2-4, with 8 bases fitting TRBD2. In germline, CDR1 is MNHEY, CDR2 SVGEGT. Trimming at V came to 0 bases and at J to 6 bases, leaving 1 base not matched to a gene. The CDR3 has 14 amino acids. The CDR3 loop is CASSYSGRGNIQYF. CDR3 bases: TGTGCCAGCAGTTACTCCGGGAGGGGAAACATTCAGTACTTC.

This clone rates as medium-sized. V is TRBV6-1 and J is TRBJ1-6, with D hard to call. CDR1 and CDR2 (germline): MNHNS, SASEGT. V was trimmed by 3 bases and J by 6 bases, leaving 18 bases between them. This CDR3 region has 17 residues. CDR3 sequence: CASSDPSRDGVNSPLHF. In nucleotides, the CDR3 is TGTGCCAGCAGTGACCCTTCCCGCGACGGGGTTAATTCACCCCTCCACTTT.

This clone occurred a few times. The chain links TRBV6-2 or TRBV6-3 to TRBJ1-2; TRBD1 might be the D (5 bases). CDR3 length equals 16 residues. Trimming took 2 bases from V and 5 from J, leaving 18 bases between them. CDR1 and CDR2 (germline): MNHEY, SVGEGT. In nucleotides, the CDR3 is TGTGCCAGCAGTTACCCAAGACAGTTGGCAGGGTATGGCTACACCTTC. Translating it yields CASSYPRQLAGYGYTF.

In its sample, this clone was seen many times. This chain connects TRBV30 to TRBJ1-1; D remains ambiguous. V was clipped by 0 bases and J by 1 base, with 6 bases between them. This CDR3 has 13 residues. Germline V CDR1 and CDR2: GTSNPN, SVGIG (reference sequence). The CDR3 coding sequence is TGTGCCTGGAGTGTCGGGGAGAACACTGAAGCTTTCTTT. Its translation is CAWSVGENTEAFF.

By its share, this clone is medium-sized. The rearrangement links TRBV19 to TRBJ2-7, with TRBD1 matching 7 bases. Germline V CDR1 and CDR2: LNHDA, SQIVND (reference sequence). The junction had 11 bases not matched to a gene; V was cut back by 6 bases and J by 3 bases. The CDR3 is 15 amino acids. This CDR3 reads CASREYRGPYYEQYF. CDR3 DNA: TGTGCCAGTAGGGAATACAGGGGACCTTACTACGAGCAGTACTTC.

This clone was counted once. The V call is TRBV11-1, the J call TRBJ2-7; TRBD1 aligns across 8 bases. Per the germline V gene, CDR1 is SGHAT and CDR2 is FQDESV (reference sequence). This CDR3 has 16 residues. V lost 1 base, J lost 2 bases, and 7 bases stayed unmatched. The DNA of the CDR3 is TGTGCCAGCAGCTTAGGACCGACAGGGGACCCCTACGAGCAGTACTTC. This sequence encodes CASSLGPTGDPYEQYF.

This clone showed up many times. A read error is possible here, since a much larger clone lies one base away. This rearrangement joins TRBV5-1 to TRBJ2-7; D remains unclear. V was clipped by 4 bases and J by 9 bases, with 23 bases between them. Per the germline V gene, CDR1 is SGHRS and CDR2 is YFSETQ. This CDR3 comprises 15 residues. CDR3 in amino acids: CASSPGMRRGFGQYF. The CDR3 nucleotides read TGCGCCAGCAGCCCGGGTATGAGGCGCGGATTTGGGCAGTACTTC. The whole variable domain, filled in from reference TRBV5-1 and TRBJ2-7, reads KAGVTQTPRYLIKTRGQQVTLSCSPISGHRSVSWYQQTPGQGLQFLFEYFSETQRNKGNFPGRFSGRQFSNSRSEMNVSTLELGDSALYLCASSPGMRRGFGQYFGPGTRLTVT.

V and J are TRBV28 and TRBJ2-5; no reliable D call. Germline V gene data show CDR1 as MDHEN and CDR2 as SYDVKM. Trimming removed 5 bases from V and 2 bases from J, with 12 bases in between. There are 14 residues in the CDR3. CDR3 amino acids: CASSLLTNQETQYF. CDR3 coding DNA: TGTGCCAGCAGTCTACTGACAAATCAAGAGACCCAGTACTTC.

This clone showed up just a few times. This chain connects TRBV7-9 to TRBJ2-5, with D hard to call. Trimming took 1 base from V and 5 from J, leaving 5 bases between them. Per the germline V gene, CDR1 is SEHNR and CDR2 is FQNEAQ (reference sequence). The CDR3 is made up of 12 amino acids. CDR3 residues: CASSLVGETQYF. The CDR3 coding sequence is TGTGCCAGCAGCTTAGTAGGGGAGACCCAGTACTTC.

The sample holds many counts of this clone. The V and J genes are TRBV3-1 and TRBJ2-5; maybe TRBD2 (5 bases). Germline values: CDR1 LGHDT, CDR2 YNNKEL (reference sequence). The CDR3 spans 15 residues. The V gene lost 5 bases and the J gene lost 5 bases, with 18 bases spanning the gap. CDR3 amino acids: CASSLHVGAGETQYF. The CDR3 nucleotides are TGTGCCAGCAGCTTGCACGTGGGAGCCGGGGAGACCCAGTACTTC.

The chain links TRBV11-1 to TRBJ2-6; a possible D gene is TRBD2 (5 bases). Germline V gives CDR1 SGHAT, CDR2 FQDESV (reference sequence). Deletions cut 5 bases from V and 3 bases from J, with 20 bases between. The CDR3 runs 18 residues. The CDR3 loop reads CASSPPGEGRFGANVLTF. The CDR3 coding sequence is TGTGCCAGCAGCCCCCCGGGTGAGGGCAGGTTTGGGGCCAACGTCCTGACTTTC.

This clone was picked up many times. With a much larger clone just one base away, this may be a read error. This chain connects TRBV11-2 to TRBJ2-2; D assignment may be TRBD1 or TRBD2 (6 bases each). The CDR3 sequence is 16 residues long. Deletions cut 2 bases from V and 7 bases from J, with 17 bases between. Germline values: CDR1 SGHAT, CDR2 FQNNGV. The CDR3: CASSLSHREESGELFF. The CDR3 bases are TGTGCCAGCAGCTTATCTCACAGGGAGGAGAGCGGGGAGCTGTTTTTT.

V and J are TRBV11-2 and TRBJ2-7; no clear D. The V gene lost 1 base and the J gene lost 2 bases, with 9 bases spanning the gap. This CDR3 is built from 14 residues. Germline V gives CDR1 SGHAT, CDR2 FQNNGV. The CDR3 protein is CASSLAVMAYEQYF. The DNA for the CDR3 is TGTGCCAGCAGCTTAGCGGTCATGGCCTACGAGCAGTACTTC.

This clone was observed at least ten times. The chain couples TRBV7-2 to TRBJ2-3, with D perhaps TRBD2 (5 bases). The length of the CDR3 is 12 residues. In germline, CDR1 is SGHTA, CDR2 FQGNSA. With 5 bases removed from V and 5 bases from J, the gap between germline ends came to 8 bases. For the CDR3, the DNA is TGTGCCAGCAGCCTGGAGGTAGATACGCAGTATTTT. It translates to CASSLEVDTQYF.

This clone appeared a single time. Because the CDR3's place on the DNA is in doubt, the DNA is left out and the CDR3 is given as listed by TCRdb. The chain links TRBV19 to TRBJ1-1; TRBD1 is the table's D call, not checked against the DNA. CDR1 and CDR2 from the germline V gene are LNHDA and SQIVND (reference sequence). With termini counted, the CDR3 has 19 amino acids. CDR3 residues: CASSNVYNEQFFGGTEAFF.

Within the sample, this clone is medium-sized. This chain's CDR3 is CASSTVLAGEWNEQYF. CDR3 DNA sequence: TGTGCCAGCAGTACAGTACTAGCGGGAGAATGGAACGAGCAGTACTTC. This sequence joins TRBV6-2 or TRBV6-3 and TRBJ2-7; 11 bases agree with TRBD2. The germline V gene has CDR1 MNHEY and CDR2 SVGEGT. The CDR3 extends over 16 amino acids. Losses at the gene ends were 5 bases for V and 5 bases for J; bases not matched to a gene: 11.

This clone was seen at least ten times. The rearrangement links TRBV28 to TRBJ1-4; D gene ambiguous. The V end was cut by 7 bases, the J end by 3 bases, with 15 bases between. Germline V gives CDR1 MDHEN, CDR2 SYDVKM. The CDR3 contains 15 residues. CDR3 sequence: CASTMVGLANEKLFF. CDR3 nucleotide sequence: TGTGCCAGCACCATGGTGGGTTTAGCTAATGAAAAACTGTTTTTT.

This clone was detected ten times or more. CDR3 in DNA: TGTGCCAGTAAGGGACAGGGGCGCTGGACTGAAGCTTTCTTT. Encoded protein: CASKGQGRWTEAFF. The chain carries TRBV19 and TRBJ1-1; TRBD1 matches at 10 bases. Germline trimming cut 7 bases from V and 5 bases from J; bases unmatched to any gene: 7. The CDR3 spans 14 residues. Germline lookup yields CDR1 LNHDA and CDR2 SQIVND (reference sequence).

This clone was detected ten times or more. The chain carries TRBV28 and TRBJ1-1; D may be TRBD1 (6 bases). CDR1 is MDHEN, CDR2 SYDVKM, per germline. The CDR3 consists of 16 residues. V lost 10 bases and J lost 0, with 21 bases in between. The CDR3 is CATETGTNFMNTEAFF. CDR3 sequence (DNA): TGTGCCACCGAAACCGGGACAAACTTCATGAACACTGAAGCTTTCTTT. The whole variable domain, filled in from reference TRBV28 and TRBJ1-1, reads DVKVTQSSRYLVKRTGEKVFLECVQDMDHENMFWYRQDPGLGLRLIYFSYDVKMKEKGDIPEGYSVSREKKERFSLILESASTNQTSMYLCATETGTNFMNTEAFFGQGTRLTVV.